This entry concerns a single TCR beta chain. Its antigen is unknown. Gene names refer to mouse genes. Read coverage stops 1 residue before the CDR3 terminus; the germline J gene supplies the remainder. Germline assignment: CDR1 LGHNA and CDR2 YSYQKL. The junction had 3 bases not matched to a gene; V was cut back by 0 bases and J by 4 bases. The CDR3 extends over 15 amino acids. The source of the sample is a study of tissue T cells after allogeneic stem cell transplantation. This table comes from immunoSEQ multiplex PCR, and its TCRdb copy is limited to in-frame clones, with some not included. Of about 50,000 clones listed, less than 75% were seen once; the top ten hold about 0.77%. Whole-study results and caveats: Tissue-detected TCR repertoire was only partly captured by blood and spleen T cells.

The gene calls are TRBV2 and TRBJ2-7; 10 bases align to TRBD2. Material for sequencing was sorted cells pooled from one or two spleens. The source of this sequence is a pool of C57BL/6 mice in good health. The CDR3 loop reads CASSQDGLGVYEQYF. Incomplete CDR3 DNA: TGTGCCAGCAGCCAAGACGGACTGGGGGTTTATGAACAGTAC.